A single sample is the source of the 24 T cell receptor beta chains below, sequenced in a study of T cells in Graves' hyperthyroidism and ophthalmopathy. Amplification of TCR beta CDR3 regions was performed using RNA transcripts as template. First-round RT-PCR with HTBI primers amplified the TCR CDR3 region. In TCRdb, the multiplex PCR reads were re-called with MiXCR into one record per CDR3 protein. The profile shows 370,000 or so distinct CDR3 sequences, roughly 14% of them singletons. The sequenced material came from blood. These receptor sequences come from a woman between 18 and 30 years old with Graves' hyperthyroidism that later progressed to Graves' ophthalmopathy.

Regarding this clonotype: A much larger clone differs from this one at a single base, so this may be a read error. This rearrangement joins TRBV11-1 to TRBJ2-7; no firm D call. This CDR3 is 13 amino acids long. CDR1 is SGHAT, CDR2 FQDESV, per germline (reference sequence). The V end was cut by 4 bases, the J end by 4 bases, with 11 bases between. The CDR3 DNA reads TGTGCCAGCAGCTCCCCTTTGGGATACGAGCAGTACTTC. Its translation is CASSSPLGYEQYF.

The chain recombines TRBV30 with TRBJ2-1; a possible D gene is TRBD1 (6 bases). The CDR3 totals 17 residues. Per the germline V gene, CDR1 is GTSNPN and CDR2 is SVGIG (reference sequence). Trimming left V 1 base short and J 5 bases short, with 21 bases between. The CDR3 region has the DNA TGTGCCTGGAGTGCCCTGGGACAATGGGTGGGGGACAATGAGCAGTTCTTC. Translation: CAWSALGQWVGDNEQFF.

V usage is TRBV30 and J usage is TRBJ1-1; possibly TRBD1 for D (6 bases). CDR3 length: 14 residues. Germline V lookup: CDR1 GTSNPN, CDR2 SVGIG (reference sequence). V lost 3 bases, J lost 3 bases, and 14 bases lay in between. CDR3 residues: CAWRTQGSYTEAFF. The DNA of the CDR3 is TGTGCCTGGAGGACCCAGGGGTCCTACACTGAAGCTTTCTTT. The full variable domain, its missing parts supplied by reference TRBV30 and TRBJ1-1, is SQTIHQWPATLVQPVGSPLSLECTVEGTSNPNLYWYRQAAGRGLQLLFYSVGIGQISSEVPQNLSASRPQDRQFILSSKKLLLSDSGFYLCAWRTQGSYTEAFFGQGTRLTVV.

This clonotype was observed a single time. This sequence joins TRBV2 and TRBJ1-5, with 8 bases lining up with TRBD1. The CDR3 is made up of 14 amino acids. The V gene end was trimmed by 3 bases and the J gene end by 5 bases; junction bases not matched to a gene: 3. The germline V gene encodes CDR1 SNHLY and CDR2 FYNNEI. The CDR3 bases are TGTGCCAGCAGTGACAGGGGGCTGGATCAGCCCCAGCATTTT. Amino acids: CASSDRGLDQPQHF.

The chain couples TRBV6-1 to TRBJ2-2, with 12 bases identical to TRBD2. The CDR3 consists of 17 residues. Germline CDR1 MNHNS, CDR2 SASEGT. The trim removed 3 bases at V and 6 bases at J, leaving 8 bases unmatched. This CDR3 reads CASSDPRTSGISGELFF. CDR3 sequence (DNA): TGTGCCAGCAGTGATCCGAGGACTAGCGGGATTTCCGGGGAGCTGTTTTTT.

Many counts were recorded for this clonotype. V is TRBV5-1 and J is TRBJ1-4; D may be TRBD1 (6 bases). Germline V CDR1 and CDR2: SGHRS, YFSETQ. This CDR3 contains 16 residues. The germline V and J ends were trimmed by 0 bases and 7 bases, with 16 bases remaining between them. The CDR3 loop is CASSLAEGVLSEKLFF. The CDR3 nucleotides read TGCGCCAGCAGCTTGGCCGAGGGGGTCCTGAGTGAAAAACTGTTTTTT.

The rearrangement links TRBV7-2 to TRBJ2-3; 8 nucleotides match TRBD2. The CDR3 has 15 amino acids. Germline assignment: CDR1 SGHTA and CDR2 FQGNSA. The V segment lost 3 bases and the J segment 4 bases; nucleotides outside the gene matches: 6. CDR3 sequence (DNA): TGTGCCAGCAGCTTCAACGGGAGGGAGGCAGATACGCAGTATTTT. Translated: CASSFNGREADTQYF.

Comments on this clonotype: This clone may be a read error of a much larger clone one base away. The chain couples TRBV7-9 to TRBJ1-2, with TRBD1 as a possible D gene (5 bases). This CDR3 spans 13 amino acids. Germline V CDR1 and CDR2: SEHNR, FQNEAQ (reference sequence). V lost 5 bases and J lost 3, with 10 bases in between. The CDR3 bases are TGTGCCAGCAGCCCGGTACAGGACTATGGCTACACCTTC. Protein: CASSPVQDYGYTF.

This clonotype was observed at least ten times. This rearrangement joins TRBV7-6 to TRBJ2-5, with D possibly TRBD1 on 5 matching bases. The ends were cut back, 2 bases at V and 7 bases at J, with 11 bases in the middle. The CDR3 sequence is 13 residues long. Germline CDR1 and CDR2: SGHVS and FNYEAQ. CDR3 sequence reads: CASSLSGTGTQYF. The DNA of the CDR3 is TGTGCCAGCAGCTTAAGTGGTACAGGGACCCAGTACTTC.

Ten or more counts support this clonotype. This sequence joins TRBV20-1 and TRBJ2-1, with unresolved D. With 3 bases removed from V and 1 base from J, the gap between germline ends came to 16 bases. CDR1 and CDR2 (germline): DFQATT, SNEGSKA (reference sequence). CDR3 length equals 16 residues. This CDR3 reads CSARARHAYSYNEQFF. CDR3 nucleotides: TGCAGTGCTAGGGCTAGACACGCGTATTCCTACAATGAGCAGTTCTTC.

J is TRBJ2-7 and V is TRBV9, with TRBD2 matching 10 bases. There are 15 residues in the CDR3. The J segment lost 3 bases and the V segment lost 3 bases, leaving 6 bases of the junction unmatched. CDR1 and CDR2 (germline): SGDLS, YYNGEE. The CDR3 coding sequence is TGTGCCAGCAGCGCCCCTAAGCGGGAGGGCTACGAGCAGTACTTC. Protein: CASSAPKREGYEQYF.

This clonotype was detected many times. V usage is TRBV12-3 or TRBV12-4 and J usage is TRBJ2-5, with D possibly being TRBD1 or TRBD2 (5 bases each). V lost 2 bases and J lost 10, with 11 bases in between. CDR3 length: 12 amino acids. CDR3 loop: CASSLWVGDQYF. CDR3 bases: TGTGCCAGCAGTTTATGGGTGGGGGACCAGTACTTC.

The CDR3 sequence: CASGPLRESDTQYF. CDR3 bases: TGTGCCAGCGGCCCCCTGCGGGAGTCAGATACGCAGTATTTT. The V gene is TRBV5-6, the J gene TRBJ2-3; 7 bases align to TRBD2. The CDR3 contains 14 residues. Germline trimming cut 7 bases from V and 4 bases from J; bases unmatched to any gene: 9. Germline CDR1 reads SGHDT; CDR2 reads YYEEEE. The variable domain in full, with the rest retrieved from reference TRBV5-6 and TRBJ2-3, is DAGVTQSPTHLIKTRGQQVTLRCSPKSGHDTVSWYQQALGQGPQFIFQYYEEEERQRGNFPDRFSGHQFPNYSSELNVNALLLGDSALYLCASGPLRESDTQYFGPGTRLTVL.

The CDR3 reads CASSQGPFRSYEQYF. The CDR3 bases are TGTGCCAGCAGTCAGGGCCCATTTAGGTCCTACGAGCAGTACTTC. V is TRBV5-5 and J is TRBJ2-7, with a tentative D call TRBD1 (5 bases). From germline, CDR1 is SGHKS and CDR2 YYEKEE (reference sequence). Deletions cut 5 bases from V and 1 base from J, with 16 bases between. The CDR3 extends over 15 amino acids.

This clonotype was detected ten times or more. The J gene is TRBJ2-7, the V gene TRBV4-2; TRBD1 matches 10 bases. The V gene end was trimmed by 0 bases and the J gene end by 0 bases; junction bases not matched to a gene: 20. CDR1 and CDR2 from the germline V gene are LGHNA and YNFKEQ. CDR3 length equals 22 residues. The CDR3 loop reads CASSQEGGTTGGDFPLSYEQYF. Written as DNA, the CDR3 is TGTGCCAGCAGCCAAGAGGGCGGTACGACAGGGGGCGATTTCCCTCTCTCCTACGAGCAGTACTTC.

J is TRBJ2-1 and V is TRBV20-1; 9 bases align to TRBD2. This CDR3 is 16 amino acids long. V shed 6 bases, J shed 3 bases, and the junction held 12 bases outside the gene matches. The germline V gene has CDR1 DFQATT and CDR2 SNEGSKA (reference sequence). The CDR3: CSASAVIAGVYNEQFF. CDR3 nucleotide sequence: TGCAGTGCCAGCGCCGTTATAGCGGGAGTCTACAATGAGCAGTTCTTC.

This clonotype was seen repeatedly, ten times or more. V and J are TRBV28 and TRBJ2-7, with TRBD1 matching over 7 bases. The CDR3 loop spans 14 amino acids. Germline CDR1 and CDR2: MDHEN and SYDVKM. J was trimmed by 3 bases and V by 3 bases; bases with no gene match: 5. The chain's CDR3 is CASSFRGQYYEQYF. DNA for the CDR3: TGTGCCAGCAGTTTCCGGGGACAGTACTACGAGCAGTACTTC.

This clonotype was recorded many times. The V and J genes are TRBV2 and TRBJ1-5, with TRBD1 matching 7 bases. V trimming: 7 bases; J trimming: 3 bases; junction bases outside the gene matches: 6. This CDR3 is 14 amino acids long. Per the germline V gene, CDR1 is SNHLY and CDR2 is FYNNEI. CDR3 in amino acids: CASTPGQYNQPQHF. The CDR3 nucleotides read TGTGCCAGCACCCCGGGACAGTACAATCAGCCCCAGCATTTT. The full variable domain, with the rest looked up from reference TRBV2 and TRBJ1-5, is EPEVTQTPSHQVTQMGQEVILRCVPISNHLYFYWYRQILGQKVEFLVSFYNNEISEKSEIFDDQFSVERPDGSNFTLKIRSTKLEDSAMYFCASTPGQYNQPQHFGDGTRLSIL.

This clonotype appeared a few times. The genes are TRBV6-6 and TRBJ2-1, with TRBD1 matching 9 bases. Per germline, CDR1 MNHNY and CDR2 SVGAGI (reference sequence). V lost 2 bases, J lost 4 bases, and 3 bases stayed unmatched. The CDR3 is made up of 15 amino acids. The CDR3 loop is CASSYVTGGYNEQFF. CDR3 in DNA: TGTGCCAGCAGTTACGTGACAGGGGGGTACAATGAGCAGTTCTTC.

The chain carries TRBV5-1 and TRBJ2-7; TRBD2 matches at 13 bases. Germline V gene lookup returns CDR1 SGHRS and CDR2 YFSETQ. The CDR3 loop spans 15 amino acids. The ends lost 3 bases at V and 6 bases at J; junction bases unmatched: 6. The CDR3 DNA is TGCGCCAGCAGCTCGTCTGGACTAGCGGGAGTCGAGCAGTACTTC. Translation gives CASSSSGLAGVEQYF.

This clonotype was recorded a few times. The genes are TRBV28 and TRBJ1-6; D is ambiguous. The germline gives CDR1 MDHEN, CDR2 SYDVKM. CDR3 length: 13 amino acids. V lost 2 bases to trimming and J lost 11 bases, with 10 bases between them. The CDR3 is CASSLERRPPLHF. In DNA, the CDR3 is TGTGCCAGCAGTTTAGAGCGCAGACCACCCCTCCACTTT.

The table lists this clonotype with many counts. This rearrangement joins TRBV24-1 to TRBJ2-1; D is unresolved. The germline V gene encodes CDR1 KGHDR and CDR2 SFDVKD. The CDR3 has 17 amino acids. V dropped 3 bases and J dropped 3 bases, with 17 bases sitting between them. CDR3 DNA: TGTGCCACCAGTGATCCCGATCCCCTGAAGGGCTACAATGAGCAGTTCTTC. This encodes CATSDPDPLKGYNEQFF.

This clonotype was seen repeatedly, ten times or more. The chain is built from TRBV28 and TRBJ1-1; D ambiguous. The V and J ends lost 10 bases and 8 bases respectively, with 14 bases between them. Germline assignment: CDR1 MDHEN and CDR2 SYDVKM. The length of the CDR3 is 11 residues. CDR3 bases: TGTGCCACCCTCCGGTTCAAGGAAGCTTTCTTT. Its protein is CATLRFKEAFF.

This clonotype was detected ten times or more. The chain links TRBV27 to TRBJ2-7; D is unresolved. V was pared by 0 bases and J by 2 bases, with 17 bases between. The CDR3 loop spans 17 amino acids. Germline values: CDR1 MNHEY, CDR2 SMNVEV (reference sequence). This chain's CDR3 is CASSLSIRLGIAYEQYF. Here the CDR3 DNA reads TGTGCCAGCAGTTTATCGATTCGCCTGGGAATCGCCTACGAGCAGTACTTC.